One sample yielded the 25 T cell receptor beta chains listed below, sequenced in a study of blood T cells in healthy people across ages. Primed by a sample-barcoded 5' primer and a J-beta primer mix, a second PCR proceeded for about 6 to 11 cycles. One entry per CDR3 protein, called by TCRdb with MiXCR from the 5' RACE reads. The data show about 1.4 million distinct CDR3 sequences, 45% to 70% seen once. The sample was blood. Receptors originate from a man aged 18 to 35 in good health.

This clonotype was found a few times. V usage is TRBV6-1 and J usage is TRBJ2-7; unclear D gene. V lost 3 bases to trimming and J lost 3 bases, with 6 bases between them. Germline V lookup: CDR1 MNHNS, CDR2 SASEGT. The CDR3 runs to 12 residues. The CDR3 loop is CASSESLYEQYF. The CDR3 DNA is TGTGCCAGCAGTGAGAGCCTCTACGAGCAGTACTTC.

This chain joins TRBV5-1 and TRBJ1-1, with TRBD1 as a possible D gene (5 bases). Trimming removed 4 bases from V and 2 bases from J, with 9 bases in between. The CDR3 runs to 13 residues. Germline-derived CDR1 and CDR2 are SGHRS and YFSETQ. Here the CDR3 DNA reads TGCGCCAGCAGCCGGGACGACAACACTGAAGCTTTCTTT. It specifies CASSRDDNTEAFF.

The J gene is TRBJ2-2, the V gene TRBV7-8; D call uncertain. The germline CDR1 and CDR2 sequences are SGHVS and FQNEAQ. V shed 5 bases and J shed 5 bases, with 18 bases lying between them. The CDR3 extends over 16 amino acids. CDR3 region: CASSLWVVEGTGELFF. CDR3 nucleotide sequence: TGTGCCAGCAGCCTTTGGGTCGTGGAAGGGACCGGGGAGCTGTTTTTT. The full variable domain, completed using reference TRBV7-8 and TRBJ2-2, is GAGVSQSPRYKVAKRGQDVALRCDPISGHVSLFWYQQALGQGPEFLTYFQNEAQLDKSGLPSDRFFAERPEGSVSTLKIQRTQQEDSAVYLCASSLWVVEGTGELFFGEGSRLTVL.

The gene calls are TRBV4-1 and TRBJ2-1; 8 nucleotides align to TRBD2. The CDR3 runs 14 residues. Germline V CDR1 and CDR2: MGHRA, YSYEKL. With 1 base clipped from V and 13 bases from J, the junction kept 9 bases outside the gene matches. CDR3: CASSQVGRAGGQFF. The CDR3 DNA is TGCGCCAGCAGCCAAGTCGGTAGGGCGGGGGGCCAGTTCTTC.

The rearrangement uses TRBV7-2 and TRBJ2-5, with TRBD1 matching 10 bases. J gave up 5 bases and V 1 base, and 19 bases lay outside the gene matches. CDR1 is SGHTA and CDR2 is FQGNSA in the germline V gene. This CDR3 has 20 residues. The CDR3, as DNA: TGTGCCAGCAGCTTAGGGTCGACGACCCAGACAGGGGGCAGAAGGGAGACCCAGTACTTC. The encoded protein is CASSLGSTTQTGGRRETQYF.

This clonotype has more than one count but fewer than ten. The rearrangement links TRBV20-1 to TRBJ2-5, with 10 bases aligning to TRBD2. The CDR3 runs to 15 residues. Germline V CDR1 and CDR2: DFQATT, SNEGSKA (reference sequence). V lost 1 base and J lost 2; bases outside the gene matches: 4. The CDR3, as DNA: TGCAGTGCTAGAGTGAGCGGGAGGGCGCAAGAGACCCAGTACTTC. It translates to CSARVSGRAQETQYF.

The V call is TRBV7-2, the J call TRBJ2-5; TRBD1 matches 7 bases. The germline V gene has CDR1 SGHTA and CDR2 FQGNSA. The CDR3 is made up of 14 amino acids. The V and J ends lost 10 bases and 2 bases, in that order; junction bases with no gene match: 10. The CDR3 here is CATGKEQGQETQYF. The CDR3 DNA reads TGTGCCACGGGAAAAGAACAGGGGCAAGAGACCCAGTACTTC.

This clonotype showed up just a few times. The CDR3 bases are TGTGCCAGCAGCCGACCGGGACTAGCGGTCGAGCAGTACTTC. This encodes CASSRPGLAVEQYF. The chain has TRBV13 and TRBJ2-5; 11 bases line up with TRBD2. TRBJ2-7 matches the DNA end more closely, so the J call is doubtful. Germline V gene sequence: CDR1 PRHDT, CDR2 FYEKMQ (reference sequence). The CDR3 is 14 residues long.

Concerning this clonotype: Compared with germline, one end of the junction differs, possibly owing to a read error. V and J are TRBV6-6 and TRBJ2-1; 10 nucleotides line up with TRBD2. The CDR3 covers 13 residues. Germline CDR1 and CDR2: MNHNY and SVGAGI (reference sequence). CDR3 amino acids: CAGSGGAYNEQFF. DNA for the CDR3: TGTGCCGGGAGCGGGGGGGCCTATAATGAGCAGTTCTTC.

This clonotype was recorded a few times. The CDR3 spells CASSQLRGQYEQYF. As DNA, the CDR3 is TGCGCCAGCAGCCAACTCCGGGGTCAATACGAGCAGTACTTC. The rearrangement links TRBV4-1 to TRBJ2-7, with a weak D call TRBD2 (5 bases). Germline loops: CDR1 MGHRA, CDR2 YSYEKL. V was cut by 2 bases and J by 4 bases, with 12 bases left in between. The CDR3 has 14 residues.

This clonotype was seen a few times. The V and J genes are TRBV5-5 and TRBJ1-4, with 8 bases that match TRBD1. The CDR3 totals 15 residues. The V and J ends lost 0 bases and 6 bases, in that order; junction bases with no gene match: 4. The germline gives CDR1 SGHKS, CDR2 YYEKEE (reference sequence). As DNA, the CDR3 is TGTGCCAGCAGCTTGGACCCGGGACAGGATGAAAAACTGTTTTTT. As protein: CASSLDPGQDEKLFF.

This clonotype was found a few times. This rearrangement joins TRBV5-1 to TRBJ2-5; tentative D call: TRBD2 (5 bases). CDR1 is SGHRS and CDR2 is YFSETQ in the germline V gene. CDR3 size: 13 residues. Deletions cut 5 bases from V and 5 bases from J, with 13 bases between. CDR3 nucleotide sequence: TGCGCCAGCAGTTTTAGCGTCGGGGAGACCCAGTACTTC. The encoded protein is CASSFSVGETQYF.

The chain has TRBV29-1 and TRBJ2-5; D perhaps matches TRBD2 (5 bases). The length of the CDR3 is 15 residues. Trimming removed 1 base at V and 2 bases at J, with 14 bases between. Per germline, CDR1 SQVTM and CDR2 ANQGSEA. CDR3 sequence reads: CSVEGGWERQETQYF. The CDR3 bases are TGCAGCGTTGAAGGAGGGTGGGAACGGCAAGAGACCCAGTACTTC.

This clonotype appeared once. The chain has TRBV5-1 and TRBJ2-3, with unresolved D. The V gene's germline CDR1 is SGHRS and CDR2 YFSETQ. Trimming left V 2 bases short and J 0 bases short, with 10 bases between. The CDR3 covers 15 residues. The CDR3 nucleotides are TGCGCCAGCAGCTTTTTGGGGTCGAGCACAGATACGCAGTATTTT. Protein product: CASSFLGSSTDTQYF.

This clonotype was observed a handful of times. This chain joins TRBV10-3 and TRBJ2-3, with 11 nucleotides matching TRBD2. The V and J ends lost 5 bases and 4 bases, in that order; junction bases with no gene match: 11. Germline V gene sequence: CDR1 ENHRY, CDR2 SYGVKD. The CDR3 loop spans 17 amino acids. The CDR3 nucleotides are TGTGCCATCAGTCTTTCTAGCGGGGGGCGCCCCGCAGATACGCAGTATTTT. Translating gives CAISLSSGGRPADTQYF.

The chain joins TRBV29-1 to TRBJ2-5; TRBD1 agrees at 7 bases. The DNA end favors TRBJ2-7, so the J call may be wrong. CDR3 size: 14 residues. The V gene's germline CDR1 is SQVTM and CDR2 ANQGSEA. CDR3: CSVEDRHRGYEQYF. The CDR3 DNA is TGCAGCGTTGAAGATCGGCACAGGGGCTACGAGCAGTACTTC.

The chain has TRBV7-2 and TRBJ1-3; 9 bases align to TRBD1. V lost 5 bases to trimming and J lost 0 bases; unmatched junction nucleotides: 8. Germline CDR1 and CDR2: SGHTA and FQGNSA. The CDR3 consists of 17 residues. The DNA for the CDR3 is TGTGCCAGCAGCCCAGGGACAGGGACTAGCTCTGGAAACACCATATATTTT. It codes for CASSPGTGTSSGNTIYF.

This chain joins TRBV4-2 and TRBJ1-5, with TRBD1 as a possible D gene (5 bases). Germline V gene lookup returns CDR1 LGHNA and CDR2 YNFKEQ. This CDR3 is 14 amino acids long. V was shortened by 8 bases and J by 4 bases, with 15 bases between the two germline ends. The CDR3 DNA reads as TGTGCCAGCTCATCGGCAGGGACGAATCAGCCCCAGCATTTT. Encoded protein: CASSSAGTNQPQHF.

For the CDR3, the DNA is TGTGCCACCAGCCCCGCAGCAACCTACGAGCAGTACTTC. This codes for CATSPAATYEQYF. The chain is built from TRBV15 and TRBJ2-7; D not certain. The CDR3 is 13 residues long. V was trimmed by 5 bases and J by 2 bases, leaving 10 bases between them. Looked up from germline, CDR1 is LNHNV and CDR2 is YYDKDF (reference sequence).

This CDR3 is CASSLGGGGGAYGYTF. CDR3 in DNA: TGTGCCAGCAGCTTAGGGGGAGGAGGGGGAGCCTATGGCTACACCTTC. The V call is TRBV7-2, the J call TRBJ1-2, with TRBD1 as a possible D gene (6 bases). The germline V gene encodes CDR1 SGHTA and CDR2 FQGNSA. The CDR3 runs 16 residues. V was pared by 1 base and J by 4 bases, with 16 bases between. Combining the CDR3 with reference TRBV7-2 and TRBJ1-2 gives the whole variable domain GAGVSQSPSNKVTEKGKDVELRCDPISGHTALYWYRQSLGQGLEFLIYFQGNSAPDKSGLPSDRFSAERTGGSVSTLTIQRTQQEDSAVYLCASSLGGGGGAYGYTFGSGTRLTVV.

The sample holds a few counts of this clonotype. The rearrangement links TRBV9 to TRBJ2-7, with 7 bases fitting TRBD1. The junction had 14 bases not matched to a gene; V was cut back by 0 bases and J by 5 bases. The CDR3 extends over 17 amino acids. From germline, CDR1 is SGDLS and CDR2 YYNGEE. CDR3 sequence (DNA): TGTGCCAGCAGCGTAGGAATTTCCGGCAGGGGGATCCACGAGCAGTACTTC. It codes for CASSVGISGRGIHEQYF.

The genes are TRBV4-1 and TRBJ1-5; 8 nucleotides align to TRBD1. The CDR3 extends over 14 amino acids. Germline CDR1 and CDR2: MGHRA and YSYEKL. V dropped 5 bases and J dropped 6; count of bases not matched to a gene: 6. Here the CDR3 DNA reads TGCGCCAGCAGCTCACAGGGGGACGGTCAGCCCCAGCATTTT. This codes for CASSSQGDGQPQHF.

This clonotype was seen a handful of times. V usage is TRBV29-1 and J usage is TRBJ1-2, with 8 bases that match TRBD1. Trimming cost V 4 bases and J 4 bases; bases outside gene matches: 14. The CDR3 is 16 residues long. Germline lookup yields CDR1 SQVTM and CDR2 ANQGSEA. The CDR3 sequence is CSVVGQGAGPSYGYTF. CDR3 nucleotide sequence: TGCAGCGTTGTCGGACAGGGTGCTGGGCCTAGCTATGGCTACACCTTC.

The chain employs TRBV28 and TRBJ2-5; tentative D call: TRBD1 (5 bases). The end of the DNA aligns better with TRBJ2-7, so the J call may be wrong. Germline V CDR1 and CDR2: MDHEN, SYDVKM. This CDR3 region has 14 residues. The CDR3 spells CASLRPGQTSEQYF. For the CDR3, the DNA is TGTGCCAGCCTTAGACCCGGACAAACTTCCGAGCAGTACTTC.

The rearrangement joins TRBV11-2 to TRBJ1-2; TRBD1 agrees at 8 bases. This CDR3 is built from 15 residues. Trimming at V came to 5 bases and at J to 4 bases, leaving 9 bases not matched to a gene. Looked up from germline, CDR1 is SGHAT and CDR2 is FQNNGV. Here the CDR3 reads CASSPAGTGFYGYTF. CDR3 DNA: TGTGCCAGCAGCCCAGCCGGGACAGGATTCTATGGCTACACCTTC.